One sample yielded the 20 T cell receptor beta chains listed below, sequenced in a study of identical twins. TCRdb used MiXCR to reprocess the 5' RACE reads, holding one entry per CDR3 protein. The table lists under 900,000 distinct CDR3 sequences, about 12% of them singletons. These data were likewise used in another study, on yellow fever vaccine responses in identical twins.

Sequencing used PBMCs. The receptors here all came from a woman in her late teens or twenties in good health.

At least ten counts were recorded for this clonotype. The chain combines TRBV5-1 with TRBJ2-1; D remains unclear. The germline V gene encodes CDR1 SGHRS and CDR2 YFSETQ. V was clipped by 2 bases and J by 0 bases, with 6 bases between them. The CDR3 has 14 amino acids. The CDR3 bases are TGCGCCAGCAGCTTTGTCACCTCCTACAATGAGCAGTTCTTC. It is translated as CASSFVTSYNEQFF.

This clonotype was seen more than once but under ten times. J is TRBJ2-7 and V is TRBV6-1, with TRBD1 matching 7 bases. Per the germline V gene, CDR1 is MNHNS and CDR2 is SASEGT. J gave up 4 bases and V 6 bases, and 6 bases lay outside the gene matches. This CDR3 is 13 amino acids long. In DNA form, the CDR3 reads TGTGCCAGCAGACCTGGACAGGCTTACGAGCAGTACGTC. Protein sequence: CASRPGQAYEQYV.

V gene TRBV29-1 combines with J gene TRBJ2-2; D is unresolved. The CDR3 runs to 11 residues. Germline values: CDR1 SQVTM, CDR2 ANQGSEA. The V end was cut by 5 bases, the J end by 4 bases, with 5 bases between. The CDR3 DNA follows: TGCAGCGTTTCGAGCACCGGGGAGCTGTTTTTT. Translation: CSVSSTGELFF.

This chain joins TRBV19 and TRBJ2-2; the D is unclear. CDR1 is LNHDA, CDR2 SQIVND, per germline (reference sequence). V was trimmed by 8 bases and J by 0 bases, leaving 10 bases between them. The CDR3 totals 14 residues. The CDR3 loop is CASSGQSNTGELFF. DNA of the CDR3: TGTGCCAGTTCTGGGCAGTCGAACACCGGGGAGCTGTTTTTT.

CDR3 amino acids: CASSPTGHTQYF. Here the CDR3 DNA reads TGTGCCAGCAGCCCTACGGGGCATACGCAGTATTTT. The chain carries TRBV12-3 or TRBV12-4 and TRBJ2-3; either TRBD1 or TRBD2 may supply D (5 bases each). CDR3 length: 12 residues. V lost 6 bases, J lost 7 bases, and 11 bases lay in between.

The chain links TRBV10-3 to TRBJ2-1; 8 bases line up with TRBD2. The ends lost 4 bases at V and 11 bases at J; junction bases unmatched: 4. Germline-derived CDR1 and CDR2 are ENHRY and SYGVKD. This CDR3 comprises 12 residues. Written as DNA, the CDR3 is TGTGCCATCAGTGCTACTAGCGGACAGCAGTTCTTC. Its translation is CAISATSGQQFF.

This clonotype appeared a few times. The V call is TRBV10-3, the J call TRBJ2-7; D possibly matches TRBD1 or TRBD2 (6 bases each). The germline gives CDR1 ENHRY, CDR2 SYGVKD. Trimming pared 2 bases from V and 3 bases from J, leaving 14 bases between. The CDR3 sequence is 15 residues long. CDR3 in DNA: TGTGCCATCAGTGAGAGGGGGGTAATGGACTACGAGCAGTACTTC. As protein: CAISERGVMDYEQYF.

This chain connects TRBV2 to TRBJ2-3; tentative D call: TRBD1 (5 bases). V was cut by 6 bases and J by 0 bases, with 16 bases left in between. This CDR3 contains 16 residues. Germline CDR1 and CDR2: SNHLY and FYNNEI. CDR3 sequence reads: CASRAGQTTSTDTQYF. The CDR3 nucleotides are TGTGCCAGCAGGGCAGGGCAGACGACTAGCACAGATACGCAGTATTTT.

The gene calls are TRBV10-3 and TRBJ2-1; 10 bases are a match to TRBD2. The CDR3 runs to 19 residues. The V segment lost 6 bases and the J segment 0 bases; nucleotides outside the gene matches: 14. Germline CDR1 ENHRY, CDR2 SYGVKD. CDR3 loop: CAISQREGSYLGSYNEQFF. CDR3 nucleotide sequence: TGTGCCATCAGCCAGCGGGAGGGCAGTTATTTGGGCTCCTACAATGAGCAGTTCTTC.

This clonotype has more than one count but fewer than ten. This sequence joins TRBV6-1 and TRBJ2-6; unclear D gene. CDR3 length: 14 residues. With 5 bases removed from V and 3 bases from J, the gap between germline ends came to 8 bases. The germline CDR1 and CDR2 sequences are MNHNS and SASEGT. The CDR3 DNA follows: TGTGCCAGCAGTATAGCAGGTGGGGCCAACGTCCTGACTTTC. Translated, it gives CASSIAGGANVLTF.

The chain recombines TRBV28 with TRBJ1-1; tentative D call: TRBD1 (5 bases). The germline V gene has CDR1 MDHEN and CDR2 SYDVKM. With 2 bases removed from V and 0 bases from J, the gap between germline ends came to 7 bases. The CDR3 sequence is 14 residues long. The CDR3 nucleotides read TGTGCCAGCAGTTTAACCAGGGTGAACACTGAAGCTTTCTTT. Protein sequence: CASSLTRVNTEAFF.

This clonotype was seen ten or more times. The chain recombines TRBV12-5 with TRBJ1-1, with 8 bases lining up with TRBD1. With V trimmed by 1 base and J by 8 bases, 9 bases remained unmatched. Germline CDR1 and CDR2: LGHNT and FRNRAP. The CDR3 contains 15 residues. CDR3 sequence reads: CASGLDRTGHGEAFF. CDR3 DNA: TGTGCTAGTGGTTTGGATCGGACAGGGCATGGGGAAGCTTTCTTT. Full variable domain (rest looked up from reference TRBV12-5 and TRBJ1-1): DARVTQTPRHKVTEMGQEVTMRCQPILGHNTVFWYRQTMMQGLELLAYFRNRAPLDDSGMPKDRFSAEMPDATLATLKIQPSEPRDSAVYFCASGLDRTGHGEAFFGQGTRLTVV.

This clonotype was observed a few times. The rearrangement uses TRBV7-9 and TRBJ2-7; TRBD1 matches at 7 bases. Germline CDR1 is SEHNR and CDR2 is FQNEAQ (reference sequence). The CDR3 is 13 residues long. Unmatched junction bases numbered 6, after V lost 4 bases and J lost 6 bases. CDR3 sequence reads: CASSSQGNSEQYV. The CDR3 nucleotides read TGTGCCAGCAGCTCACAGGGGAATAGCGAGCAGTACGTC.

J is TRBJ2-7 and V is TRBV27; 11 nucleotides match TRBD2. After removal of 1 base from V and 4 bases from J, the junction contained 15 bases not matched to a gene. The length of the CDR3 is 19 residues. CDR1 is MNHEY and CDR2 is SMNVEV in the germline V gene (reference sequence). CDR3 in DNA: TGTGCCAGCAGTTTATTCCCTAAATCTAGCGGGAGGTCCTCGTACGAGCAGTACTTC. It encodes CASSLFPKSSGRSSYEQYF.

The J gene is TRBJ2-2, the V gene TRBV27; D unresolved. V was shortened by 10 bases and J by 6 bases, with 9 bases between the two germline ends. Germline V gene sequence: CDR1 MNHEY, CDR2 SMNVEV (reference sequence). The CDR3 runs 11 residues. CDR3 sequence (DNA): TGTGCCACCGCCCAATCCGGGGAGCTGTTTTTT. This translates into CATAQSGELFF.

V gene TRBV7-2 combines with J gene TRBJ2-3; D is perhaps TRBD2 (6 bases). CDR3 length: 16 amino acids. The germline V and J ends were trimmed by 2 bases and 2 bases, with 14 bases remaining between them. Germline CDR1 SGHTA, CDR2 FQGNSA. The CDR3 loop reads CASSLYPGVVTDTQYF. The CDR3 DNA sequence: TGTGCCAGCAGCTTATACCCGGGAGTTGTCACAGATACGCAGTATTTT.

J is TRBJ2-2 and V is TRBV7-3, with TRBD1 as a possible D gene (5 bases). This CDR3 spans 15 amino acids. Deletions cut 3 bases from V and 3 bases from J, with 11 bases between. CDR1 is SGHTA, CDR2 FQGTGA, per germline. DNA of the CDR3: TGTGCCAGCAGCTTGTCCAGGGAATACACCGGGGAGCTGTTTTTT. It specifies CASSLSREYTGELFF.

This clonotype showed up many times. The chain joins TRBV7-9 to TRBJ2-1, with 7 bases lining up with TRBD2. Losses at the gene ends were 4 bases for V and 4 bases for J; bases not matched to a gene: 7. Germline values: CDR1 SEHNR, CDR2 FQNEAQ (reference sequence). CDR3 length: 15 residues. CDR3 in amino acids: CASSSPSGNYNEQFF. CDR3 nucleotides: TGTGCCAGCAGCTCCCCTAGCGGAAATTACAATGAGCAGTTCTTC.

In its sample, this clonotype was seen once. The chain uses TRBV6-1 and TRBJ2-1; D unclear. V lost 2 bases to trimming and J lost 7 bases, with 15 bases between them. The CDR3 has 15 residues. CDR1 and CDR2 (germline): MNHNS, SASEGT. CDR3: CASSEPAGSRNEQFF. The CDR3 region has the DNA TGTGCCAGCAGTGAACCGGCTGGCTCTAGGAATGAGCAGTTCTTC.

The table lists this clonotype with a few counts. This chain joins TRBV29-1 and TRBJ2-1; no clear D gene. The CDR3 consists of 12 residues. Germline CDR1 SQVTM, CDR2 ANQGSEA. V gave up 7 bases and J gave up 3 bases, with 10 bases separating them. CDR3 nucleotides: TGCAGCGCTCTGGACGGCTACAATGAGCAGTTCTTC. As protein: CSALDGYNEQFF.